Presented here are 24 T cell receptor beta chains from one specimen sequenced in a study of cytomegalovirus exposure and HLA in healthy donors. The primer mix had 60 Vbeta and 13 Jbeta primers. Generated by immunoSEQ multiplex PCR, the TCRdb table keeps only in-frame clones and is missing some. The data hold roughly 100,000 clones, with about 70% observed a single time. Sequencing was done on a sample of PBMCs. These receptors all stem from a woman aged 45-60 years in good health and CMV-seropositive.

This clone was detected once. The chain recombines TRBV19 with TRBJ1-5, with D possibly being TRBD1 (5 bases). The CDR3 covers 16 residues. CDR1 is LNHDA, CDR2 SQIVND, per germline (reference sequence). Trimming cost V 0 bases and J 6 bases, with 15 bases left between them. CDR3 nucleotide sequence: TGTGCCAGTAGTATAGATATTGGTGGGGCAGGTCAGCCCCAGCATTTT. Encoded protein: CASSIDIGGAGQPQHF.

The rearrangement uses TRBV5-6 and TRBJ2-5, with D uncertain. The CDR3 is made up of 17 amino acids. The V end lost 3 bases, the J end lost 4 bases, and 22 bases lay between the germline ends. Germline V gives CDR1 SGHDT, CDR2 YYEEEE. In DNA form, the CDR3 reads TGTGCCAGCAGCTCCCTTCTCGAGGAAACCCGCGGAGAGACCCAGTACTTC. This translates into CASSSLLEETRGETQYF.

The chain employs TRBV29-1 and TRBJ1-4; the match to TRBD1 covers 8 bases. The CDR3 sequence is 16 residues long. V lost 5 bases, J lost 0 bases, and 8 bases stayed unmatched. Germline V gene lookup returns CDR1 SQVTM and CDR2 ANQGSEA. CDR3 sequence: CSVIGQGASTNEKLFF. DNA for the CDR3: TGCAGCGTTATAGGCCAGGGGGCTTCAACTAATGAAAAACTGTTTTTT.

CDR3 nucleotide sequence: TGTGCCATCAGTGAGACACCTACCGGGGAGCTGTTTTTT. Its protein product is CAISETPTGELFF. V and J are TRBV10-3 and TRBJ2-2, with D unclear. Trimming stripped 2 bases from V and 5 bases from J, with 6 bases between. The CDR3 totals 13 residues. CDR1 is ENHRY and CDR2 is SYGVKD in the germline V gene.

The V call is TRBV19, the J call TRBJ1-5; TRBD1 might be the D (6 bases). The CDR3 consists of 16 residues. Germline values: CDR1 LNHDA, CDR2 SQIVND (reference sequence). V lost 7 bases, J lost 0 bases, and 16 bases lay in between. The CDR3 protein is CASNPLQGISNQPQHF. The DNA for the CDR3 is TGTGCCAGTAACCCCCTGCAGGGGATTAGCAATCAGCCCCAGCATTTT.

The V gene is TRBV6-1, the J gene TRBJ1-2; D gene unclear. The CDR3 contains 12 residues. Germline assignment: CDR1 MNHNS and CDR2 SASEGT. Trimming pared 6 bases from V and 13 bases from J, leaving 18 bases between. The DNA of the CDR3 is TGTGCCAGCAGAGAAATGGCCGTGGACTCCACCTTC. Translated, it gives CASREMAVDSTF.

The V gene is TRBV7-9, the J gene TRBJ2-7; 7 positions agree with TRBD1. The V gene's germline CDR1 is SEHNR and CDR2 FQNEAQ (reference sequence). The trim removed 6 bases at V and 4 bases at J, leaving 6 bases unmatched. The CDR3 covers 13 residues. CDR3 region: CASSWGQQYEQYF. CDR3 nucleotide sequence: TGTGCCAGCAGTTGGGGACAGCAATACGAGCAGTACTTC. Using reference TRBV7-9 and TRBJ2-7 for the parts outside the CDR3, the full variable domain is DTGVSQNPRHKITKRGQNVTFRCDPISEHNRLYWYRQTLGQGPEFLTYFQNEAQLEKSRLLSDRFSAERPKGSFSTLEIQRTEQGDSAMYLCASSWGQQYEQYFGPGTRLTVT.

The CDR3 loop reads CASSEAVSYGYTF. For the CDR3, the DNA is TGTGCCAGCAGTGAAGCGGTGAGCTATGGCTACACCTTC. The rearrangement joins TRBV2 to TRBJ1-2; D is unclear. Germline loops: CDR1 SNHLY, CDR2 FYNNEI. This CDR3 has 13 amino acids. Trimming removed 0 bases at V and 4 bases at J, with 6 bases between. Full variable domain (missing parts from reference TRBV2 and TRBJ1-2): EPEVTQTPSHQVTQMGQEVILRCVPISNHLYFYWYRQILGQKVEFLVSFYNNEISEKSEIFDDQFSVERPDGSNFTLKIRSTKLEDSAMYFCASSEAVSYGYTFGSGTRLTVV.

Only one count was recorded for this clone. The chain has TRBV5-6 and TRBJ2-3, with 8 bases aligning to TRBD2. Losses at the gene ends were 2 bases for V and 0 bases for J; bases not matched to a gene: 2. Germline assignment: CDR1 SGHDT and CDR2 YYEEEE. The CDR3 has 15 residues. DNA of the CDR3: TGTGCCAGCAGCTTACCGGGGGGGAGCACAGATACGCAGTATTTT. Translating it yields CASSLPGGSTDTQYF. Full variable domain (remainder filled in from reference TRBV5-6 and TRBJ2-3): DAGVTQSPTHLIKTRGQQVTLRCSPKSGHDTVSWYQQALGQGPQFIFQYYEEEERQRGNFPDRFSGHQFPNYSSELNVNALLLGDSALYLCASSLPGGSTDTQYFGPGTRLTVL.

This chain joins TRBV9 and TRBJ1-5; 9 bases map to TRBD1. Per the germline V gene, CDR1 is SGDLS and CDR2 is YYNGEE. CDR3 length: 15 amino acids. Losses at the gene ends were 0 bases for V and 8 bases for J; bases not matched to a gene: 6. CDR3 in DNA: TGTGCCAGCAGCGTAGGCCGGGACAGGGTTGAGCCCCAGCATTTT. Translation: CASSVGRDRVEPQHF.

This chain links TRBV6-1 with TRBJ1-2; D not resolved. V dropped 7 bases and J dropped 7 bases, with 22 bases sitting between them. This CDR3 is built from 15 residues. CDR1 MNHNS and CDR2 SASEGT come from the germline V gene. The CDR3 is CASNQKSGLSRGYTF. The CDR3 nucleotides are TGTGCCAGCAATCAGAAGTCGGGGTTGTCTCGTGGCTACACCTTC.

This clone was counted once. The CDR3 nucleotides are TGTGCCAGCAGCTTAGCAGCGGGGCCGACCACAGATACGCAGTATTTT. It codes for CASSLAAGPTTDTQYF. The chain employs TRBV7-2 and TRBJ2-3; 7 nucleotides match TRBD2. The CDR3 totals 16 residues. Germline trimming cut 0 bases from V and 2 bases from J; bases unmatched to any gene: 5. Looked up from germline, CDR1 is SGHTA and CDR2 is FQGNSA.

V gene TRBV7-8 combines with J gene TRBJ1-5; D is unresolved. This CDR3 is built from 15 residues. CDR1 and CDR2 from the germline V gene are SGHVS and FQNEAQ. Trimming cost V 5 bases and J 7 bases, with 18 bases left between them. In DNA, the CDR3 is TGTGCCAGCAGCCACCCGACCGGGTCTGGGCAGCCCCAGCATTTT. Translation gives CASSHPTGSGQPQHF.

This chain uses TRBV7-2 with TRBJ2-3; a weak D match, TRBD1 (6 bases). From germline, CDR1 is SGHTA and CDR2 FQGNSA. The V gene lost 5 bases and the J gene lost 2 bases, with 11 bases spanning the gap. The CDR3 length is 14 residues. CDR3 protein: CASSVDRSTDTQYF. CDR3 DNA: TGTGCCAGCAGCGTGGACAGATCCACAGATACGCAGTATTTT.

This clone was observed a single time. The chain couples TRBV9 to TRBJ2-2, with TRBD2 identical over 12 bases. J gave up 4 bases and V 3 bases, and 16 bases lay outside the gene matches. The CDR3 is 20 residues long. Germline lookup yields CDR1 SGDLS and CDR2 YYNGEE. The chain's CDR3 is CASSAATRTSGDRGTGELFF. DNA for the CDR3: TGTGCCAGCAGCGCCGCTACCAGGACTAGCGGGGATAGGGGCACCGGGGAGCTGTTTTTT.

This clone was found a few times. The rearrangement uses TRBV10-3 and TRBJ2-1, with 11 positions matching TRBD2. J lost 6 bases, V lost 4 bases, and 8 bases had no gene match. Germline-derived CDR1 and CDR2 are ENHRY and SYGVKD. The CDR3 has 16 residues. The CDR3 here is CAISGSSGGTANEQFF. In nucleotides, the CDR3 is TGTGCCATCAGTGGTTCTAGCGGGGGGACTGCCAATGAGCAGTTCTTC.

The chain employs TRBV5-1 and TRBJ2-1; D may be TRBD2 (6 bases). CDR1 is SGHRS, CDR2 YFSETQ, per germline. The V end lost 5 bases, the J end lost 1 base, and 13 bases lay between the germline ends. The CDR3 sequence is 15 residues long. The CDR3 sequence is CASSPGSHSYNEQFF. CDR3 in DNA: TGCGCCAGCAGTCCCGGGAGCCATTCCTACAATGAGCAGTTCTTC.

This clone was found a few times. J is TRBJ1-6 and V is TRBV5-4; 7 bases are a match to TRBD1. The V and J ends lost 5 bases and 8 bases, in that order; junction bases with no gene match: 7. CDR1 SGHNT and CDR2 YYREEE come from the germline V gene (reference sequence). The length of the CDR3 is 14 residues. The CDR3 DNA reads TGTGCCAGCAGTTCGACAGGGCGCTATTCACCCCTCCACTTT. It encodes CASSSTGRYSPLHF.

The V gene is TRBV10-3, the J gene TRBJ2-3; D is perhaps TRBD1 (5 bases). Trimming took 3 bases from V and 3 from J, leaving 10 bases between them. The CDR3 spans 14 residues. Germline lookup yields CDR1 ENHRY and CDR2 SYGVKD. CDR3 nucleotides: TGTGCCATCAGTGAAGGGGTTCCGACAGATACGCAGTATTTT. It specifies CAISEGVPTDTQYF.

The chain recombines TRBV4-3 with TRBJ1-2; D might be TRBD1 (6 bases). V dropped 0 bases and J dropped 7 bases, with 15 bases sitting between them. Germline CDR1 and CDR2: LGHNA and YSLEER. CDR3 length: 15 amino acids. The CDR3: CASSQDRFDRSGYTF. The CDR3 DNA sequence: TGCGCCAGCAGCCAAGATAGGTTCGACAGGAGTGGCTACACCTTC.

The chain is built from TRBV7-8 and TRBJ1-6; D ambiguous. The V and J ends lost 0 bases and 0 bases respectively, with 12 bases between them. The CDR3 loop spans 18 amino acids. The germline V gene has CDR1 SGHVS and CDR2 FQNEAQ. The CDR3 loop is CASSLARSGSSYNSPLHF. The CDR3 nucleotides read TGTGCCAGCAGCTTAGCCAGGAGTGGGAGCTCCTATAATTCACCCCTCCACTTT.

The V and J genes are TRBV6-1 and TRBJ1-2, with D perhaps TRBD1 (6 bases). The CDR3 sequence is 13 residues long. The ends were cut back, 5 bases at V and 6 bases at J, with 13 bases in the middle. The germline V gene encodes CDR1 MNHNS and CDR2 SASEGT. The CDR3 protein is CASSSIHRDGYTF. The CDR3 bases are TGTGCCAGCAGTTCGATTCACAGGGATGGCTACACCTTC.

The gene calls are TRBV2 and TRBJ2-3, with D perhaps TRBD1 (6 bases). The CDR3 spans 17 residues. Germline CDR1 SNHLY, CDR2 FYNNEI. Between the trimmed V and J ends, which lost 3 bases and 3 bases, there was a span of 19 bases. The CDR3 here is CASSDLPDSLFTDTQYF. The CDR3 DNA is TGTGCCAGCAGTGATCTCCCGGACAGTCTCTTTACAGATACGCAGTATTTT.

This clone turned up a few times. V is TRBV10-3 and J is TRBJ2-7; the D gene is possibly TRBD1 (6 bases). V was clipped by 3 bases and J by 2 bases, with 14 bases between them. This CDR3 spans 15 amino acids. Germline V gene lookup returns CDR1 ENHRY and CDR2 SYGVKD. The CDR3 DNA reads TGTGCCATCAGTGAAGGAGGACAGATCACCTACGAGCAGTACTTC. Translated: CAISEGGQITYEQYF.